Included here is one T cell receptor (beta chain) sequence, with context. The target antigen is unknown. Once extracted for a subset, genomic DNA was divided evenly among several immunoSEQ plates. Each sorted subset replicate got 200 ng genomic DNA, roughly 30,000 genomes. Method: immunoSEQ multiplex PCR; TCRdb's copy keeps in-frame clones and lacks some. The sample consists of nearly 2 million clones, less than 95% of them appearing once. CD8 cells classed as naive were CD45RO-negative and positively selected for CCR7, excluding terminally differentiated effector memory CD45RA+ cells. The CDR3 covers 16 residues. The germline gives CDR1 MDHEN, CDR2 SYDVKM. V was shortened by 2 bases and J by 0 bases, with 11 bases between the two germline ends. The data were taken from a study of shared clonotypes between healthy human individuals. General study points: Naive CD4 clonotypes were shared across a handful of donors at roughly 4.6%.

The chain is built from TRBV28 and TRBJ2-1; D remains unclear. This clonotype was sampled from a man aged 18 to 30 in good health. The source material was naive CD8+ T cells sorted from blood. In DNA, the CDR3 is TGTGCCAGCAGTTTACTGGCGATGAGCTCCTACAATGAGCAGTTCTTC. It specifies CASSLLAMSSYNEQFF.